These 27 T cell receptor beta chains were all obtained from the same sample, sequenced in a study of blood T cell repertoires in COVID-19. Profiled with immunoSEQ multiplex PCR; TCRdb holds only in-frame clones, not every one. The table lists over 200,000 clones, around 86% of them singletons. Sequencing was done on a sample of PBMCs or T cells enriched from blood (not recorded which). The receptors derive from a man between 18 and 29 years old who had recovered from COVID-19.

The chain is built from TRBV5-1 and TRBJ2-3; TRBD2 matches 9 bases. In germline, CDR1 is SGHRS, CDR2 YFSETQ. The CDR3 consists of 16 residues. J lost 6 bases, V lost 0 bases, and 8 bases had no gene match. CDR3 in amino acids: CASSLGSGGPADTQYF. The CDR3 DNA reads as TGCGCCAGCAGCTTGGGAAGCGGGGGGCCAGCGGATACGCAGTATTTT.

The chain has TRBV7-2 and TRBJ2-7, with 11 bases matching TRBD1. V shed 5 bases and J 3 bases; nucleotides not matched to a gene: 6. The CDR3 is made up of 15 amino acids. Germline CDR1 and CDR2: SGHTA and FQGNSA. This chain's CDR3 is CASSTGQGASYEQYF. The CDR3 nucleotides read TGTGCCAGCAGCACAGGACAGGGGGCGAGCTACGAGCAGTACTTC.

The rearrangement links TRBV5-4 to TRBJ1-4, with a possible D match to TRBD1 (5 bases). CDR3 length equals 15 residues. Trimming left V 1 base short and J 5 bases short, with 12 bases between. Germline CDR1 and CDR2: SGHNT and YYREEE (reference sequence). CDR3 coding DNA: TGTGCCAGCAGCTTGACAACAGGCCCCAATGAAAAACTGTTTTTT. Translation gives CASSLTTGPNEKLFF.

V and J are TRBV7-9 and TRBJ1-2, with D tentatively TRBD1 (5 bases). Germline V gene data show CDR1 as SEHNR and CDR2 as FQNEAQ (reference sequence). Trimming removed 1 base from V and 4 bases from J, with 16 bases in between. There are 16 residues in the CDR3. CDR3 protein: CASSLVLGGSFYGYTF. The DNA of the CDR3 is TGTGCCAGCAGCTTAGTCTTGGGGGGTAGCTTCTATGGCTACACCTTC.

The CDR3 here is CASSQAVNTEAFF. In DNA, the CDR3 is TGTGCCAGCAGCCAAGCGGTGAACACTGAAGCTTTCTTT. This chain uses TRBV14 with TRBJ1-1; D remains ambiguous. V was clipped by 1 base and J by 0 bases, with 3 bases between them. Germline values: CDR1 SGHDN, CDR2 FVKESK. The length of the CDR3 is 13 residues. Supplemented by reference TRBV14 and TRBJ1-1, the full variable domain reads EAGVTQFPSHSVIEKGQTVTLRCDPISGHDNLYWYRRVMGKEIKFLLHFVKESKQDESGMPNNRFLAERTGGTYSTLKVQPAELEDSGVYFCASSQAVNTEAFFGQGTRLTVV.

The chain is built from TRBV24-1 and TRBJ1-1, with a tentative D call TRBD1 (6 bases). Trimming shortened V by 4 bases and J by 5 bases, and 10 bases separated the two germline ends. CDR1 is KGHDR, CDR2 SFDVKD, per germline. This CDR3 comprises 13 residues. The CDR3 bases are TGTGCCACCAGTGACGGGGGGCGGACTGAAGCTTTCTTT. This encodes CATSDGGRTEAFF.

The chain joins TRBV28 to TRBJ2-7; 14 positions match TRBD2. The CDR3 extends over 15 amino acids. CDR1 and CDR2 from the germline V gene are MDHEN and SYDVKM. Losses at the gene ends were 3 bases for V and 4 bases for J; bases not matched to a gene: 2. The CDR3 region is CASSLGLAGAYEQYF. The CDR3 coding sequence is TGTGCCAGCAGTTTGGGACTAGCGGGAGCTTACGAGCAGTACTTC.

The chain has TRBV4-2 and TRBJ1-1; possibly TRBD1 for D (6 bases). The CDR3 totals 15 residues. Per the germline V gene, CDR1 is LGHNA and CDR2 is YNFKEQ. Trimming pared 1 base from V and 7 bases from J, leaving 16 bases between. CDR3 nucleotides: TGTGCCAGCAGCCAAGGTGGCAGGGGAGTTGGTGAAGCTTTCTTT. Residues: CASSQGGRGVGEAFF.

The V and J genes are TRBV2 and TRBJ1-1, with 9 nucleotides matching TRBD1. The V gene's germline CDR1 is SNHLY and CDR2 FYNNEI. J was trimmed by 6 bases and V by 7 bases; bases with no gene match: 15. This CDR3 comprises 16 residues. The CDR3 DNA is TGTGCCAGCACCGGGACAGGGTTATGGAGTGGTTCTGAAGCTTTCTTT. This sequence encodes CASTGTGLWSGSEAFF.

The V call is TRBV4-2, the J call TRBJ1-1; 7 positions agree with TRBD1. The CDR3 is 14 residues long. Germline V gene data show CDR1 as LGHNA and CDR2 as YNFKEQ. V lost 5 bases to trimming and J lost 1 base; unmatched junction nucleotides: 4. In DNA, the CDR3 is TGTGCCAGCAGCAGTCGGACAGGGAACACTGAAGCTTTCTTT. It specifies CASSSRTGNTEAFF.

The rearrangement links TRBV5-4 to TRBJ2-1; tentative D call: TRBD1 (5 bases). Trimming took off 2 bases at V and 9 bases at J, with 12 bases between the two ends. Per germline, CDR1 SGHNT and CDR2 YYREEE (reference sequence). There are 13 residues in the CDR3. CDR3 loop: CASSLQPRGEQFF. The CDR3 nucleotides read TGTGCCAGCAGCTTACAACCAAGGGGTGAGCAGTTCTTC. The full variable domain, its missing parts supplied by reference TRBV5-4 and TRBJ2-1, is ETGVTQSPTHLIKTRGQQVTLRCSSQSGHNTVSWYQQALGQGPQFIFQYYREEENGRGNFPPRFSGLQFPNYSSELNVNALELDDSALYLCASSLQPRGEQFFGPGTRLTVL.

The chain carries TRBV5-1 and TRBJ2-3; D perhaps matches TRBD1 (6 bases). The germline gives CDR1 SGHRS, CDR2 YFSETQ. V dropped 1 base and J dropped 4 bases, with 16 bases sitting between them. This CDR3 region has 16 residues. In DNA form, the CDR3 reads TGCGCCAGCAGCTTGAATCCCAGGGGCGGAGCAGATACGCAGTATTTT. Translating gives CASSLNPRGGADTQYF.

The J gene is TRBJ1-1, the V gene TRBV30, with D possibly TRBD1 on 6 matching bases. Germline V gene data show CDR1 as GTSNPN and CDR2 as SVGIG (reference sequence). Trimming removed 3 bases at V and 1 base at J, with 12 bases between. This CDR3 has 14 amino acids. The CDR3 here is CAWRLGQQNTEAFF. In nucleotides, the CDR3 is TGTGCCTGGAGATTAGGACAGCAGAACACTGAAGCTTTCTTT. The full variable domain, its missing parts supplied by reference TRBV30 and TRBJ1-1, is SQTIHQWPATLVQPVGSPLSLECTVEGTSNPNLYWYRQAAGRGLQLLFYSVGIGQISSEVPQNLSASRPQDRQFILSSKKLLLSDSGFYLCAWRLGQQNTEAFFGQGTRLTVV.

This clone was seen just once. The chain carries TRBV4-1 and TRBJ1-5; 9 bases are a match to TRBD1. CDR1 is MGHRA and CDR2 is YSYEKL in the germline V gene. Unmatched junction bases numbered 15, after V lost 0 bases and J lost 3 bases. The CDR3 is made up of 20 amino acids. The CDR3 sequence is CASSQDGRIWGQGVNQPQHF. As DNA, the CDR3 is TGCGCCAGCAGCCAAGATGGGAGGATATGGGGACAGGGCGTCAATCAGCCCCAGCATTTT.

CDR3: CASSQGGRVQETQYF. The CDR3 DNA reads TGTGCCAGCAGCCAAGGCGGGAGGGTCCAAGAGACCCAGTACTTC. V gene TRBV3-1 (or the pseudogene TRBV3-2) combines with J gene TRBJ2-5; TRBD2 agrees at 9 bases. The CDR3 runs 15 residues. Germline CDR1 LGHDT, CDR2 YNNKEL (reference sequence). The V and J ends lost 1 base and 1 base, in that order; junction bases with no gene match: 1.

The chain joins TRBV12-3 or TRBV12-4 to TRBJ2-1; no firm D call. This CDR3 contains 13 residues. Trimming cost V 7 bases and J 3 bases, with 10 bases left between them. The CDR3 loop is CASIGGVYNEQFF. CDR3 DNA: TGTGCCAGCATAGGCGGCGTCTACAATGAGCAGTTCTTC.

The chain is built from TRBV5-4 and TRBJ2-7; 9 bases map to TRBD1. The CDR3 is made up of 15 amino acids. The ends lost 4 bases at V and 0 bases at J; junction bases unmatched: 5. Germline V lookup: CDR1 SGHNT, CDR2 YYREEE (reference sequence). The CDR3 sequence: CASSLGTGSSYEQYF. CDR3 coding DNA: TGTGCCAGCAGCCTCGGGACAGGGTCCTCCTACGAGCAGTACTTC.

The chain has TRBV18 and TRBJ2-7; D perhaps matches TRBD1 (6 bases). The ends were cut back, 3 bases at V and 2 bases at J, with 11 bases in the middle. In germline, CDR1 is KGHSH, CDR2 LQKENI. This CDR3 spans 14 amino acids. Here the CDR3 DNA reads TGTGCCAGCTCACCCGGGACACAGACCTACGAGCAGTACTTC. Translated: CASSPGTQTYEQYF.

The V and J genes are TRBV10-3 and TRBJ1-2; 8 nucleotides line up with TRBD1. Germline V gene data show CDR1 as ENHRY and CDR2 as SYGVKD. This CDR3 has 16 amino acids. Losses at the gene ends were 2 bases for V and 2 bases for J; bases not matched to a gene: 7. CDR3 protein: CAISEPPTGANYGYTF. CDR3 in DNA: TGTGCCATCAGTGAGCCGCCGACAGGGGCGAACTATGGCTACACCTTC.

The chain is built from TRBV2 and TRBJ2-1; 9 bases fit TRBD1. The V gene's germline CDR1 is SNHLY and CDR2 FYNNEI. The length of the CDR3 is 14 residues. The V segment lost 6 bases and the J segment 9 bases; nucleotides outside the gene matches: 9. The DNA for the CDR3 is TGTGCCAGCAGCGCCTTTACAGGGGGCCTTGAGCAGTTCTTC. Protein product: CASSAFTGGLEQFF.

The chain recombines TRBV5-1 with TRBJ2-7, with 8 bases aligning to TRBD1. This CDR3 has 14 amino acids. J gave up 3 bases and V 4 bases, and 6 bases lay outside the gene matches. Germline loops: CDR1 SGHRS, CDR2 YFSETQ. CDR3 nucleotide sequence: TGCGCCAGCAGCGTGGGACAGGCGATCTACGAGCAGTACTTC. Translation: CASSVGQAIYEQYF.

The V gene is TRBV11-3, the J gene TRBJ1-1; TRBD1 matches 8 bases. The V gene's germline CDR1 is SGHNT and CDR2 YENEEA. V lost 5 bases to trimming and J lost 5 bases; unmatched junction nucleotides: 4. This CDR3 is built from 13 residues. CDR3 in amino acids: CASSKDRDTEAFF. The CDR3 DNA sequence: TGTGCCAGCAGCAAGGACAGGGATACTGAAGCTTTCTTT.

CDR3 in DNA: TGTGCCAGCAGCTACCTAGCGGGAGTTACCGGGGAGCTGTTTTTT. Translation gives CASSYLAGVTGELFF. V is TRBV7-9 and J is TRBJ2-2, with 10 bases fitting TRBD2. The CDR3 is 15 residues long. The germline V gene encodes CDR1 SEHNR and CDR2 FQNEAQ (reference sequence). V was pared by 4 bases and J by 5 bases, with 4 bases of the junction left unmatched.

This clone came up once. The rearrangement links TRBV6-5 to TRBJ1-3, with a possible D match to TRBD1 (6 bases). The CDR3 length is 15 residues. The V end lost 6 bases, the J end lost 0 bases, and 12 bases lay between the germline ends. Germline V gives CDR1 MNHEY, CDR2 SVGAGI. The CDR3: CASRQGLDSGNTIYF. CDR3 in DNA: TGTGCCAGCAGACAGGGTTTAGACTCTGGAAACACCATATATTTT.

The chain recombines TRBV21-1 with TRBJ2-5; the table names TRBD1, a call not compared with the DNA. TRBV21-1 is labeled a pseudogene. CDR3 length: 19 amino acids. In nucleotides, the CDR3 is TGTGCCAGCAGCAACGGGGACAGGAGGGAGTTAGCGGGTTGTGGGACCCAGTACTTC. Translating it yields CASSNGDRRELAGCGTQYF.

This chain links TRBV29-1 with TRBJ2-7; D is possibly TRBD1 (5 bases). Deletions cut 0 bases from V and 4 bases from J, with 13 bases between. The CDR3 spans 14 residues. Germline V gives CDR1 SQVTM, CDR2 ANQGSEA. The CDR3 nucleotides read TGCAGCGTTGAAGATCCCGGACACCTATACGAGCAGTACTTC. Protein sequence: CSVEDPGHLYEQYF.

The J gene is TRBJ2-5, the V gene TRBV5-1; the match to TRBD1 covers 9 bases. The CDR3 runs 15 residues. Germline trimming cut 4 bases from V and 2 bases from J; bases unmatched to any gene: 6. The V gene's germline CDR1 is SGHRS and CDR2 YFSETQ. CDR3 DNA sequence: TGCGCCAGCAGCGAGACAGGGGGGGAACAAGAGACCCAGTACTTC. Translating gives CASSETGGEQETQYF.